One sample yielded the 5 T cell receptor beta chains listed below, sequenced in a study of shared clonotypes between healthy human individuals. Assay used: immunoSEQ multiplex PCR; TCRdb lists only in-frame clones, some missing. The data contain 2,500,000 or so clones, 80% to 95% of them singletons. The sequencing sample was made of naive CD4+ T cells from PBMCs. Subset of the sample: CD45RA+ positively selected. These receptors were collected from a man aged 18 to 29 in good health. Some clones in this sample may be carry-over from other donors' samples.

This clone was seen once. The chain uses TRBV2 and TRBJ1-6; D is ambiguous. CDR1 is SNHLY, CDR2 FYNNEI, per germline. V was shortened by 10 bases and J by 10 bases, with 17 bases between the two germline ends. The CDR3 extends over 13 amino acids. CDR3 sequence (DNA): TGTGCCACCCAGATTGGGGTATACTCACCCCTCCACTTT. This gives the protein CATQIGVYSPLHF.

CDR3 sequence: CASSLTGTGGLVEQYF. The CDR3 DNA sequence: TGTGCCAGCAGTTTAACCGGGACAGGGGGTCTCGTCGAGCAGTACTTC. The chain employs TRBV28 and TRBJ2-7; the match to TRBD1 covers 11 bases. The germline V gene has CDR1 MDHEN and CDR2 SYDVKM. The CDR3 sequence is 16 residues long. The V and J ends lost 2 bases and 6 bases, in that order; junction bases with no gene match: 9. The whole variable domain, filled in from reference TRBV28 and TRBJ2-7, reads DVKVTQSSRYLVKRTGEKVFLECVQDMDHENMFWYRQDPGLGLRLIYFSYDVKMKEKGDIPEGYSVSREKKERFSLILESASTNQTSMYLCASSLTGTGGLVEQYFGPGTRLTVT.

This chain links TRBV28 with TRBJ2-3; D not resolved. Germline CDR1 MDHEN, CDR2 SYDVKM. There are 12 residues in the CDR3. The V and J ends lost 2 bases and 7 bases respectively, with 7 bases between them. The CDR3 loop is CASSLDRNTQYF. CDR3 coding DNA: TGTGCCAGCAGTTTAGACCGCAATACGCAGTATTTT.

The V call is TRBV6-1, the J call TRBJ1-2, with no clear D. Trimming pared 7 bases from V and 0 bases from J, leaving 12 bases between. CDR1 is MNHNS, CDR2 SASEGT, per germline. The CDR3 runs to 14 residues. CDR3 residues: CASIPRFTNYGYTF. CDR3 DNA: TGTGCCAGCATACCACGTTTTACTAACTATGGCTACACCTTC.

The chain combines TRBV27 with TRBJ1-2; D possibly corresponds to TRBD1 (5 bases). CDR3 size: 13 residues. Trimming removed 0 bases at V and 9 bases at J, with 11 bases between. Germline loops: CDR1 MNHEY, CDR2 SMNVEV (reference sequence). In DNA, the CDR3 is TGTGCCAGCAGTTTATCAGCAGGGATCAGCTACACCTTC. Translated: CASSLSAGISYTF.